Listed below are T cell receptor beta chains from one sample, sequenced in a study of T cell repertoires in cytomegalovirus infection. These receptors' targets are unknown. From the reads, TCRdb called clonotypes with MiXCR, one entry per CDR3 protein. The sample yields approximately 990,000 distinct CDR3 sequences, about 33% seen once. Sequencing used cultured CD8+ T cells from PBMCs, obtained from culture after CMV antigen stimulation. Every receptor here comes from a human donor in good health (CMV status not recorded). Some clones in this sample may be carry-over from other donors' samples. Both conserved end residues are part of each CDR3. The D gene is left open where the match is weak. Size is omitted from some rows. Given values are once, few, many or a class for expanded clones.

CDR3aa: CASSSTWTGQTYEQYF; CDR3nt: TGTGCCAGCAGTTCCACATGGACAGGTCAGACCTACGAGCAGTACTTC; j_gene: TRBJ2-7; d_gene: TRBD1; v_gene: TRBV12-3/TRBV12-4; abundance: many
CDR3aa: CATSVRGENTGELFF; CDR3nt: TGTGCCACCAGTGTAAGAGGGGAGAACACCGGGGAGCTGTTTTTT; j_gene: TRBJ2-2; d_gene: .; v_gene: TRBV24-1; abundance: .
CDR3aa: CASSFGRSNTEAFF; CDR3nt: TGTGCCAGCAGCTTCGGACGGTCAAACACTGAAGCTTTCTTT; j_gene: TRBJ1-1; d_gene: .; v_gene: TRBV7-2; abundance: many
CDR3aa: CASSLTSTDTHYF; CDR3nt: TGTGCCAGCAGCTTAACTAGCACAGATACGCACTATTTT; j_gene: TRBJ2-3; d_gene: .; v_gene: TRBV7-9; abundance: .
CDR3aa: CASSFMTGTEAFF; CDR3nt: TGTGCCAGCAGCTTCATGACTGGGACTGAAGCTTTCTTT; j_gene: TRBJ1-1; d_gene: .; v_gene: TRBV12-3/TRBV12-4; abundance: .
CDR3aa: CASSPGTSGVNEQYF; CDR3nt: TGTGCCAGCAGTCCTGGGACTAGCGGTGTTAATGAGCAGTACTTC; j_gene: TRBJ2-7; d_gene: TRBD2; v_gene: TRBV27; abundance: .
CDR3aa: CASREGAGLNEQFF; CDR3nt: TGCGCCAGCAGAGAGGGGGCCGGCCTAAATGAGCAGTTCTTC; j_gene: TRBJ2-1; d_gene: TRBD1; v_gene: TRBV5-1; abundance: .
CDR3aa: CAISTGERSSYEQYF; CDR3nt: TGTGCCATCAGTACAGGGGAGAGGAGCTCCTACGAGCAGTACTTC; j_gene: TRBJ2-7; d_gene: TRBD1; v_gene: TRBV10-3; abundance: .
CDR3aa: CASSLNYEQFF; CDR3nt: TGTGCCAGCAGCTTAAATTATGAGCAGTTCTTC; j_gene: TRBJ2-1; d_gene: .; v_gene: TRBV7-6; abundance: few
CDR3aa: CASSLGFGGRRTYNEQFF; CDR3nt: TGTGCCAGCAGTTTAGGGTTCGGCGGGCGCAGAACCTACAATGAGCAGTTCTTC; j_gene: TRBJ2-1; d_gene: .; v_gene: TRBV27; abundance: few
CDR3aa: CASRYGGGAYEQYF; CDR3nt: TGTGCCAGCAGGTACGGGGGGGGCGCCTACGAGCAGTACTTC; j_gene: TRBJ2-7; d_gene: TRBD2; v_gene: TRBV5-5; abundance: few
CDR3aa: CASSSPRAGGKNIQYF; CDR3nt: TGTGCCAGCAGCTCCCCGAGGGCAGGCGGCAAAAACATTCAGTACTTC; j_gene: TRBJ2-4; d_gene: .; v_gene: TRBV7-6; abundance: many